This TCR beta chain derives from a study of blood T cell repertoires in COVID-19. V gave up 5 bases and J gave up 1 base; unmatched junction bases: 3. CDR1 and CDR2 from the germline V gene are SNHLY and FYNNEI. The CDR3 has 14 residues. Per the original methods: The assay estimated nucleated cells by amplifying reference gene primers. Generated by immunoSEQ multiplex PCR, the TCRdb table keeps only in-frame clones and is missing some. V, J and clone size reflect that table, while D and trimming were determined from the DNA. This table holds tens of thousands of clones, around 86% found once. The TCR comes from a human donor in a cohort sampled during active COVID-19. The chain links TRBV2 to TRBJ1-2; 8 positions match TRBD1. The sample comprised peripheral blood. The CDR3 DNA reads TGTGCCAGCAGTCCGACAGGGGATAACTATGGCTACACCTTC. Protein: CASSPTGDNYGYTF.